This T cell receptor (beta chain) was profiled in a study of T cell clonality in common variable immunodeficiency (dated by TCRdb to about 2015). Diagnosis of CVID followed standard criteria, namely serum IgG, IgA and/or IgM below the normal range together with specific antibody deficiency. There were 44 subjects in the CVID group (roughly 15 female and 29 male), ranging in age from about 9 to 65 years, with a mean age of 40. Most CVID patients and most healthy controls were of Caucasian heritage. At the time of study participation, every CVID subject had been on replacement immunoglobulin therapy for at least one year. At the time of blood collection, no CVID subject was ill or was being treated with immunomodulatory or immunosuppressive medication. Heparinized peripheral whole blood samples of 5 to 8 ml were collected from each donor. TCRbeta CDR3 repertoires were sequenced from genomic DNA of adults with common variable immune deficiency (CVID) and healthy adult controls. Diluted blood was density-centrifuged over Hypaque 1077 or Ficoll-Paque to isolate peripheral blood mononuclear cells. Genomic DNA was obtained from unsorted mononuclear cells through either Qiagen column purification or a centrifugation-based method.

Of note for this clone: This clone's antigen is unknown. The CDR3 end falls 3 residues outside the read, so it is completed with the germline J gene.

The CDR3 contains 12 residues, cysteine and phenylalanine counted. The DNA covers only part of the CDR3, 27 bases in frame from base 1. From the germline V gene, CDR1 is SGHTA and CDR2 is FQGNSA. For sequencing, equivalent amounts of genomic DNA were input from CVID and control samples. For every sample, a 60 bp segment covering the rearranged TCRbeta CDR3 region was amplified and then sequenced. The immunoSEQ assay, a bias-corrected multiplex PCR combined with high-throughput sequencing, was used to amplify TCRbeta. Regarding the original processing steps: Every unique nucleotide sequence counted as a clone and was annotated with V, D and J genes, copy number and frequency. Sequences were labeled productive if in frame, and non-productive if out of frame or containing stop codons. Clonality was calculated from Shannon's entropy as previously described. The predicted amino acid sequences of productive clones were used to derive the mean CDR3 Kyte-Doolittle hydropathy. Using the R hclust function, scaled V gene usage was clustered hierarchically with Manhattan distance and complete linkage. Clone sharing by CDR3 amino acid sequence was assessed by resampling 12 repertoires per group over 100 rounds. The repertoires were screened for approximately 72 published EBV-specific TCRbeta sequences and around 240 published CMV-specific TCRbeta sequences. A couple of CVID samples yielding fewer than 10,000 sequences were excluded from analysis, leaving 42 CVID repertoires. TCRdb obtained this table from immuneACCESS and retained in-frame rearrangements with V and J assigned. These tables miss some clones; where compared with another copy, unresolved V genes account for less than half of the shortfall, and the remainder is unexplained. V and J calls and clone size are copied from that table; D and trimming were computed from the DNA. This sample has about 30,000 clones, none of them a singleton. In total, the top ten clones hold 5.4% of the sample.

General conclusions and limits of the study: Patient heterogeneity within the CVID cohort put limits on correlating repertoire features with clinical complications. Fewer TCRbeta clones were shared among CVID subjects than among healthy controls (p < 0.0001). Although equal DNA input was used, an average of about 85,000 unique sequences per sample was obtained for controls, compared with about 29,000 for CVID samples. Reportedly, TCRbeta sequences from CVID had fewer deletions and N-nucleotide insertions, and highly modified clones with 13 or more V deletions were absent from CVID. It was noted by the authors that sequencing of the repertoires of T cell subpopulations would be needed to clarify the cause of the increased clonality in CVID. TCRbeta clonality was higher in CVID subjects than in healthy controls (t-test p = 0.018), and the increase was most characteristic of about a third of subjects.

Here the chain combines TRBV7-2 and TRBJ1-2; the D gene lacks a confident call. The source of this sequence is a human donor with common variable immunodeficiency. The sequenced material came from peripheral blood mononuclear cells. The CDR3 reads CASSRSPSGYTF. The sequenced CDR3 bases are TGTGCCAGCAGCCGGTCTCCTTCGGGC.